Shown below are 26 T cell receptor beta chains from a single sample sequenced in a study of human T cells and chemical hapten exposure. TCRdb fed the RACE reads into MiXCR, producing one record per CDR3 protein. The sample carries 250,000 or so distinct CDR3 sequences, about 7.7% recorded once. Described time point: pre-sensitization, week 0. Described treatment: therapeutic diphenylcyclopropenone sensitization with weekly scalp DPC. The sequenced sample was whole blood, obtained in connection with sensitization to the hapten diphenylcyclopropenone (DPC). The origin of the receptors is a man younger than 35 with alopecia areata. Some clones in this sample may be carry-over from other donors' samples.

This clonotype showed up many times. The chain has TRBV9 and TRBJ1-6; the D is unclear. Germline CDR1 is SGDLS and CDR2 is YYNGEE. The CDR3 loop spans 13 amino acids. Trimming stripped 4 bases from V and 7 bases from J, with 9 bases between. The CDR3 protein is CASSYSENSPLHF. As DNA, the CDR3 is TGTGCCAGCAGCTATTCCGAGAATTCACCCCTCCACTTT.

The chain has TRBV7-9 and TRBJ2-1; tentatively, D is TRBD1 (6 bases). Germline values: CDR1 SEHNR, CDR2 FQNEAQ (reference sequence). V dropped 3 bases and J dropped 4 bases, with 13 bases sitting between them. This CDR3 spans 15 amino acids. In DNA form, the CDR3 reads TGTGCCAGCAGCTTCGGTGCAGGGACATACAATGAGCAGTTCTTC. Its translation is CASSFGAGTYNEQFF.

V gene TRBV12-3 or TRBV12-4 combines with J gene TRBJ2-7, with D uncertain. The CDR3 contains 14 residues. Trimming pared 3 bases from V and 3 bases from J, leaving 12 bases between. This CDR3 reads CASSFPIASYEQYV. CDR3 nucleotide sequence: TGTGCCAGCAGTTTCCCGATAGCCAGCTACGAGCAGTACGTC.

This clonotype was seen more than once but under ten times. J is TRBJ2-3 and V is TRBV9; 7 bases fit TRBD1. Germline assignment: CDR1 SGDLS and CDR2 YYNGEE. The length of the CDR3 is 16 residues. The ends lost 0 bases at V and 1 base at J; junction bases unmatched: 5. The CDR3 bases are TGTGCCAGCAGCGTAGGACAGGGATTACGCACAGATACGCAGTATTTT. Its translation: CASSVGQGLRTDTQYF.

This clonotype was detected only a few times. J is TRBJ1-5 and V is TRBV7-2; 7 bases are shared with TRBD1. Germline values: CDR1 SGHTA, CDR2 FQGNSA. This CDR3 has 14 amino acids. J gave up 5 bases and V 3 bases, and 4 bases lay outside the gene matches. CDR3 DNA sequence: TGTGCCAGCAGCTTGGACAGGACGTATCAGCCCCAGCATTTT. Protein sequence: CASSLDRTYQPQHF. Based on the CDR3 plus reference TRBV7-2 and TRBJ1-5, the full variable domain is GAGVSQSPSNKVTEKGKDVELRCDPISGHTALYWYRQSLGQGLEFLIYFQGNSAPDKSGLPSDRFSAERTGGSVSTLTIQRTQQEDSAVYLCASSLDRTYQPQHFGDGTRLSIL.

This clonotype was counted a few times. J is TRBJ2-2 and V is TRBV28; 7 bases match TRBD1. Trimming at V came to 3 bases and at J to 0 bases, leaving 19 bases not matched to a gene. The CDR3 totals 21 residues. Germline CDR1 reads MDHEN; CDR2 reads SYDVKM. CDR3 DNA sequence: TGTGCCAGCAGTTTGCATTTCGACAGGGTCAATGGCCCCTCGAACACCGGGGAGCTGTTTTTT. It is translated as CASSLHFDRVNGPSNTGELFF.

The chain is built from TRBV28 and TRBJ2-5; no firm D call. The ends were cut back, 4 bases at V and 5 bases at J, with 14 bases in the middle. The CDR3 loop spans 14 amino acids. In germline, CDR1 is MDHEN, CDR2 SYDVKM. CDR3 in DNA: TGTGCCAGCAGTTCCGGGCCGGTTTTGGAGACCCAGTACTTC. Its translation: CASSSGPVLETQYF.

V usage is TRBV6-2 or TRBV6-3 and J usage is TRBJ2-1; D remains unclear. The CDR3 has 16 amino acids. V was clipped by 2 bases and J by 7 bases, with 18 bases between them. Germline CDR1 is MNHEY and CDR2 is SVGEGT. CDR3 region: CASSYRRTPIGNEQFF. DNA of the CDR3: TGTGCCAGCAGTTACCGGCGGACCCCGATCGGGAATGAGCAGTTCTTC.

This clonotype was found a few times. The rearrangement links TRBV7-8 to TRBJ2-2; perhaps TRBD1 as D (6 bases). The V and J ends lost 1 base and 4 bases respectively, with 16 bases between them. The CDR3 contains 17 residues. From germline, CDR1 is SGHVS and CDR2 FQNEAQ. The CDR3 spells CASSLERPGQVTGELFF. CDR3 DNA sequence: TGTGCCAGCAGCTTAGAGCGTCCGGGACAAGTCACCGGGGAGCTGTTTTTT.

The chain links TRBV28 to TRBJ2-7; 7 bases fit TRBD1. This CDR3 is built from 13 residues. With 5 bases clipped from V and 5 bases from J, the junction kept 6 bases outside the gene matches. Germline CDR1 reads MDHEN; CDR2 reads SYDVKM. CDR3 sequence (DNA): TGTGCCAGCAGTCCGGCGACAGGGCACGAGCAGTACTTC. As protein: CASSPATGHEQYF.

Many counts were recorded for this clonotype. The chain links TRBV4-3 to TRBJ2-7; D ambiguous. CDR3 length: 14 residues. V was cut by 0 bases and J by 2 bases, with 8 bases left in between. Germline lookup yields CDR1 LGHNA and CDR2 YSLEER. The CDR3 DNA follows: TGCGCCAGCAGCCAAGAGAAAAGGGCCTACGAGCAGTACTTC. Its translation: CASSQEKRAYEQYF.

This clonotype was seen many times. The chain is built from TRBV4-3 and TRBJ1-5; 7 bases are shared with TRBD1. Trimming cost V 0 bases and J 3 bases; bases outside gene matches: 8. This CDR3 comprises 17 residues. The germline gives CDR1 LGHNA, CDR2 YSLEER. CDR3 residues: CASSQEWPRGTNQPQHF. In nucleotides, the CDR3 is TGCGCCAGCAGCCAAGAATGGCCCAGGGGGACCAATCAGCCCCAGCATTTT.

In this sample, this clonotype turned up a few times. The chain has TRBV20-1 and TRBJ1-4; D possibly corresponds to TRBD1 (6 bases). This CDR3 is 15 amino acids long. Looked up from germline, CDR1 is DFQATT and CDR2 is SNEGSKA (reference sequence). V dropped 0 bases and J dropped 8 bases, with 16 bases sitting between them. CDR3 bases: TGCAGTGCTAGAGATCAGAAACAGGGTTACGAAAAACTGTTTTTT. Its protein product is CSARDQKQGYEKLFF.

This clonotype has ten or more counts. The V call is TRBV12-3 or TRBV12-4, the J call TRBJ1-2; D remains ambiguous. There are 13 residues in the CDR3. The ends were cut back, 6 bases at V and 4 bases at J, with 12 bases in the middle. CDR3 bases: TGTGCCAGCAGCCTCCGGGAACCCTATGGCTACACCTTC. Protein product: CASSLREPYGYTF.

The CDR3 here is CASSLGRPSTDTQYF. In DNA, the CDR3 is TGTGCCAGCAGTTTGGGACGGCCAAGCACAGATACGCAGTATTTT. The chain uses TRBV27 and TRBJ2-3; D tentatively reads TRBD1 or TRBD2 (5 bases each). Trimming removed 3 bases from V and 0 bases from J, with 10 bases in between. Germline V gives CDR1 MNHEY, CDR2 SMNVEV (reference sequence). The CDR3 spans 15 residues.

This clonotype was counted between two and nine times. The genes are TRBV11-2 and TRBJ1-5; D is unclear. CDR1 is SGHAT and CDR2 is FQNNGV in the germline V gene. The V gene lost 2 bases and the J gene lost 0 bases, with 8 bases spanning the gap. CDR3 length: 15 residues. The CDR3 loop reads CASSLRGNSNQPQHF. The CDR3 DNA follows: TGTGCCAGCAGCTTACGGGGTAATAGCAATCAGCCCCAGCATTTT.

The J gene is TRBJ2-4, the V gene TRBV28; 8 bases align to TRBD2. The germline V gene encodes CDR1 MDHEN and CDR2 SYDVKM. The CDR3 covers 16 residues. Germline trimming cut 4 bases from V and 4 bases from J; bases unmatched to any gene: 9. This chain's CDR3 is CASSSLAGGGKNIQYF. The CDR3 DNA reads as TGTGCCAGCAGTTCCCTCGCGGGGGGCGGGAAAAACATTCAGTACTTC.

The sample holds a few counts of this clonotype. This CDR3 reads CASSSDYEQYF. In nucleotides, the CDR3 is TGTGCCAGCAGTTCAGACTACGAGCAGTACTTC. The rearrangement links TRBV6-5 to TRBJ2-7, with D unclear. CDR3 length: 11 amino acids. Germline lookup yields CDR1 MNHEY and CDR2 SVGAGI. V lost 4 bases and J 3 bases, leaving 4 bases between the germline ends.

This clonotype was observed a handful of times. CDR3 sequence: CASSPDRVGKLFF. Written as DNA, the CDR3 is TGTGCCAGCAGCCCAGACAGGGTCGGAAAACTGTTTTTT. The gene calls are TRBV7-9 and TRBJ1-4; 7 bases are shared with TRBD1. J gave up 10 bases and V 5 bases, and 7 bases lay outside the gene matches. This CDR3 region has 13 residues. The germline CDR1 and CDR2 sequences are SEHNR and FQNEAQ (reference sequence). Variable domain in full (rest from reference TRBV7-9 and TRBJ1-4): DTGVSQNPRHKITKRGQNVTFRCDPISEHNRLYWYRQTLGQGPEFLTYFQNEAQLEKSRLLSDRFSAERPKGSFSTLEIQRTEQGDSAMYLCASSPDRVGKLFFGSGTQLSVL.

This clonotype was seen a few times. The chain uses TRBV20-1 and TRBJ2-1; maybe TRBD1 (6 bases). Trimming took 8 bases from V and 5 from J, leaving 25 bases between them. The length of the CDR3 is 16 residues. The germline CDR1 and CDR2 sequences are DFQATT and SNEGSKA (reference sequence). This CDR3 reads CSCTRRTPGVNNEQFF. CDR3 DNA: TGCAGTTGTACCCGACGGACCCCAGGGGTCAACAATGAGCAGTTCTTC.

This clonotype has at least ten counts. The chain couples TRBV9 to TRBJ1-6, with D hard to call. CDR1 is SGDLS and CDR2 is YYNGEE in the germline V gene. V lost 7 bases and J 2 bases, leaving 10 bases between the germline ends. The CDR3 extends over 14 amino acids. Here the CDR3 DNA reads TGTGCCAGCGGTGGATTCCCCTATAATTCACCCCTCCACTTT. Its protein is CASGGFPYNSPLHF.

This clonotype has at least ten counts. This sequence joins TRBV4-2 and TRBJ1-1; a weak D match, TRBD1 (5 bases). The V end was cut by 0 bases, the J end by 1 base, with 12 bases between. Germline CDR1 reads LGHNA; CDR2 reads YNFKEQ. The CDR3 has 16 amino acids. In DNA form, the CDR3 reads TGTGCCAGCAGCCAAGAGCTGGGGCTGGGGAACACTGAAGCTTTCTTT. This translates into CASSQELGLGNTEAFF.

The sample holds a few counts of this clonotype. The chain recombines TRBV10-2 with TRBJ2-1; no definite D call. This CDR3 region has 13 residues. Germline V CDR1 and CDR2: WSHSY, SAAADI. V gave up 3 bases and J gave up 5 bases, with 8 bases separating them. The CDR3 bases are TGCGCCAGCAGTGAAATTAGGGACAATGAGCAGTTCTTC. Its protein product is CASSEIRDNEQFF.

The gene calls are TRBV10-1 and TRBJ2-5; D is unclear. The germline V gene encodes CDR1 WNHNN and CDR2 SYGVQD (reference sequence). Trimming cost V 6 bases and J 2 bases, with 10 bases left between them. There are 13 residues in the CDR3. CDR3 in amino acids: CASSKSVQETQYF. CDR3 DNA: TGCGCCAGCAGCAAATCGGTGCAAGAGACCCAGTACTTC.

This clonotype was seen a handful of times. The chain combines TRBV14 with TRBJ2-2; D gene uncertain. Deletions cut 0 bases from V and 3 bases from J, with 8 bases between. The CDR3 consists of 15 residues. From germline, CDR1 is SGHDN and CDR2 FVKESK. The CDR3 nucleotides read TGTGCCAGCAGCCAAGACTATAGATACACCGGGGAGCTGTTTTTT. It encodes CASSQDYRYTGELFF.

This clonotype was seen repeatedly, ten times or more. The chain recombines TRBV28 with TRBJ1-2, with 7 positions matching TRBD1. Trimming took 5 bases from V and 0 from J; bases not matched to a gene: 0. Germline V gene lookup returns CDR1 MDHEN and CDR2 SYDVKM. The CDR3 runs 13 residues. This chain's CDR3 is CASSGTANYGYTF. CDR3 DNA: TGTGCCAGCAGTGGGACAGCTAACTATGGCTACACCTTC.